This note documents a single T cell receptor (beta chain) sequence. The antigen is not known. This sample is drawn from a study of regulatory and conventional T cells in RAG deficiency. Study-wide results and limits: Shannon entropy fell and Simpson indices rose in RAG-deficient patients.

Sequenced by immunoSEQ multiplex PCR; TCRdb stores in-frame clones only, minus some. The sample has 7,100 or so clones, 90% to 95% seen once; the top ten hold over 1.2%. Regulatory T cells were sorted from blood as CD4+ CD25-high CD127-low cells. This same sample was also part of a study on regulatory T cells. That report notes: The PCR used 52 TRBV and 13 TRBJ primers. Skewed V and J usage and few unique V-J pairs marked patient repertoires, most in Tregs.

Source material: CD127- CD25+ CD4+ Tregs sorted from blood. This clonotype was sampled from a human donor in good health.

The CDR3 loop is CASSYSGDGGYTF. The CDR3 DNA reads as TGTGCCAGCAGTTACTCAGGGGATGGTGGCTACACCTTC. V gene TRBV6-5 combines with J gene TRBJ1-2; perhaps TRBD1 as D (5 bases). The CDR3 has 13 amino acids. Looked up from germline, CDR1 is MNHEY and CDR2 is SVGAGI. Trimming took off 0 bases at V and 7 bases at J, with 9 bases between the two ends.